One sample yielded the 21 T cell receptor beta chains listed below, sequenced in a study of blood T cell repertoires in COVID-19. Assay used: immunoSEQ multiplex PCR; TCRdb lists only in-frame clones, some missing. The sample yields fewer than 150,000 clones, under 90% seen once. The sequenced sample was PBMCs or T cells enriched from blood (not recorded which). Receptor source: a woman between 18 and 29 years old who had been exposed to COVID-19.

This chain connects TRBV27 to TRBJ2-2; weak D call: TRBD1 (6 bases). Germline V lookup: CDR1 MNHEY, CDR2 SMNVEV (reference sequence). V lost 2 bases and J 2 bases, leaving 9 bases between the germline ends. The CDR3 is made up of 15 amino acids. The CDR3 here is CASSLAGTNTGELFF. CDR3 in DNA: TGTGCCAGCAGTTTAGCAGGGACAAACACCGGGGAGCTGTTTTTT.

The CDR3 sequence: CASSLVGGPNWPQHF. The CDR3, as DNA: TGCGCCAGCAGCTTGGTGGGGGGTCCCAACTGGCCCCAGCATTTT. V and J are TRBV5-1 and TRBJ1-5; maybe TRBD1 (5 bases). V was clipped by 0 bases and J by 9 bases, with 16 bases between them. CDR1 and CDR2 from the germline V gene are SGHRS and YFSETQ. CDR3 size: 15 residues.

The rearrangement uses TRBV9 and TRBJ2-1, with 9 positions matching TRBD2. This CDR3 spans 15 amino acids. Germline values: CDR1 SGDLS, CDR2 YYNGEE. Trimming at V came to 4 bases and at J to 4 bases, leaving 6 bases not matched to a gene. Here the CDR3 DNA reads TGTGCCAGCAGCCCCGGGACTAGCAGATACAATGAGCAGTTCTTC. Translation: CASSPGTSRYNEQFF. Full variable domain (outside the CDR3, taken from reference TRBV9 and TRBJ2-1): DSGVTQTPKHLITATGQRVTLRCSPRSGDLSVYWYQQSLDQGLQFLIQYYNGEERAKGNILERFSAQQFPDLHSELNLSSLELGDSALYFCASSPGTSRYNEQFFGPGTRLTVL.

The genes are TRBV28 and TRBJ1-1; the match to TRBD1 covers 7 bases. With 6 bases clipped from V and 0 bases from J, the junction kept 4 bases outside the gene matches. CDR1 is MDHEN and CDR2 is SYDVKM in the germline V gene. The CDR3 is 14 amino acids. The CDR3 loop is CASRETGMNTEAFF. The CDR3 DNA follows: TGTGCCAGCAGGGAGACAGGGATGAACACTGAAGCTTTCTTT.

This clone is a singleton in its sample. The chain has TRBV7-9 and TRBJ1-1; 12 bases map to TRBD1. The germline V gene encodes CDR1 SEHNR and CDR2 FQNEAQ (reference sequence). CDR3 size: 16 residues. Trimming took 4 bases from V and 4 from J; bases not matched to a gene: 7. CDR3 sequence: CASSWGTGGVGTEAFF. CDR3 DNA: TGTGCCAGCAGCTGGGGGACAGGGGGCGTTGGCACTGAAGCTTTCTTT.

This rearrangement joins TRBV7-2 to TRBJ2-3; 8 nucleotides agree with TRBD2. The germline V gene has CDR1 SGHTA and CDR2 FQGNSA. The V segment lost 0 bases and the J segment 4 bases; nucleotides outside the gene matches: 6. The CDR3 extends over 16 amino acids. For the CDR3, the DNA is TGTGCCAGCAGCTTAGCGGGGGCGGGAGGCCCAGATACGCAGTATTTT. It encodes CASSLAGAGGPDTQYF.

The V call is TRBV18, the J call TRBJ1-1; D is perhaps TRBD1 (6 bases). V was pared by 2 bases and J by 5 bases, with 15 bases between. The CDR3 is 15 amino acids. Germline V lookup: CDR1 KGHSH, CDR2 LQKENI. The CDR3 protein is CASSPGTGSVTEAFF. The CDR3 DNA reads as TGTGCCAGCTCACCAGGTACAGGGAGTGTTACTGAAGCTTTCTTT. Drawing the rest from reference TRBV18 and TRBJ1-1, the complete variable domain is NAGVMQNPRHLVRRRGQEARLRCSPMKGHSHVYWYRQLPEEGLKFMVYLQKENIIDESGMPKERFSAEFPKEGPSILRIQQVVRGDSAAYFCASSPGTGSVTEAFFGQGTRLTVV.

The rearrangement links TRBV5-1 to TRBJ2-2; 7 positions match TRBD2. Germline-derived CDR1 and CDR2 are SGHRS and YFSETQ. V dropped 0 bases and J dropped 4; count of bases not matched to a gene: 6. This CDR3 is 16 amino acids long. The CDR3, as DNA: TGCGCCAGCAGCTTGGTGAGCGGGAAAGCCACCGGGGAGCTGTTTTTT. Its translation: CASSLVSGKATGELFF.

The chain carries TRBV7-3 and TRBJ2-1; 8 nucleotides match TRBD2. Germline V gene data show CDR1 as SGHTA and CDR2 as FQGTGA. CDR3 length: 16 amino acids. V trimming: 4 bases; J trimming: 3 bases; junction bases outside the gene matches: 8. The CDR3 spells CASSSAGLGSYNEQFF. CDR3 nucleotide sequence: TGTGCCAGCAGCTCGGCGGGACTAGGTAGCTACAATGAGCAGTTCTTC. Drawing the rest from reference TRBV7-3 and TRBJ2-1, the complete variable domain is GAGVSQTPSNKVTEKGKYVELRCDPISGHTALYWYRQSLGQGPEFLIYFQGTGAADDSGLPNDRFFAVRPEGSVSTLKIQRTERGDSAVYLCASSSAGLGSYNEQFFGPGTRLTVL.

J is TRBJ2-7 and V is TRBV7-9; 11 bases are a match to TRBD1. Looked up from germline, CDR1 is SEHNR and CDR2 is FQNEAQ (reference sequence). After removal of 5 bases from V and 4 bases from J, the junction contained 7 bases not matched to a gene. CDR3 length: 15 amino acids. CDR3 residues: CASSPLDRGLYEQYF. The CDR3 nucleotides read TGTGCCAGCAGCCCCCTGGACAGGGGGCTATACGAGCAGTACTTC. Together with reference TRBV7-9 and TRBJ2-7, the CDR3 gives the full variable domain: DTGVSQNPRHKITKRGQNVTFRCDPISEHNRLYWYRQTLGQGPEFLTYFQNEAQLEKSRLLSDRFSAERPKGSFSTLEIQRTEQGDSAMYLCASSPLDRGLYEQYFGPGTRLTVT.

The chain combines TRBV28 with TRBJ1-1, with 8 bases aligning to TRBD1. The CDR3 consists of 17 residues. Germline CDR1 and CDR2: MDHEN and SYDVKM. V was clipped by 5 bases and J by 0 bases; unmatched bases: 11. Here the CDR3 reads CASSTSGGAGVNTEAFF. The CDR3 DNA reads TGTGCCAGCAGTACCTCAGGGGGCGCGGGGGTGAACACTGAAGCTTTCTTT.

This clone was detected a few times. The chain recombines TRBV5-1 with TRBJ2-7; D possibly corresponds to TRBD2 (5 bases). CDR3 length: 13 residues. V was shortened by 0 bases and J by 2 bases, with 6 bases between the two germline ends. CDR1 SGHRS and CDR2 YFSETQ come from the germline V gene. The CDR3 bases are TGCGCCAGCAGCTTGGACGGGGCCTACGAGCAGTACTTC. This sequence encodes CASSLDGAYEQYF.

This rearrangement joins TRBV6-5 to TRBJ1-6; D is undetermined. Germline-derived CDR1 and CDR2 are MNHEY and SVGAGI. Trimming took off 0 bases at V and 10 bases at J, with 16 bases between the two ends. The CDR3 has 16 amino acids. The DNA of the CDR3 is TGTGCCAGCAGTTACTCGAGTTCTAAATCGGGATCACCCCTCCACTTT. It specifies CASSYSSSKSGSPLHF.

The chain carries TRBV30 and TRBJ2-1, with D perhaps TRBD2 (6 bases). Germline loops: CDR1 GTSNPN, CDR2 SVGIG (reference sequence). Trimming took 4 bases from V and 7 from J, leaving 14 bases between them. CDR3 size: 13 residues. The CDR3 DNA reads as TGTGCCTGGATTGGGGGAGGAGGGAATGAGCAGTTCTTC. It translates to CAWIGGGGNEQFF. Full variable domain (missing parts from reference TRBV30 and TRBJ2-1): SQTIHQWPATLVQPVGSPLSLECTVEGTSNPNLYWYRQAAGRGLQLLFYSVGIGQISSEVPQNLSASRPQDRQFILSSKKLLLSDSGFYLCAWIGGGGNEQFFGPGTRLTVL.

In nucleotides, the CDR3 is TGCGCCAGCAGCCTCGGACAGGGCGTCTATGGCTACACCTTC. This sequence encodes CASSLGQGVYGYTF. This chain connects TRBV5-1 to TRBJ1-2; TRBD1 matches at 8 bases. The CDR3 runs 14 residues. Germline V gene data show CDR1 as SGHRS and CDR2 as YFSETQ. J lost 4 bases, V lost 4 bases, and 6 bases had no gene match. Together with reference TRBV5-1 and TRBJ1-2, the CDR3 gives the full variable domain: KAGVTQTPRYLIKTRGQQVTLSCSPISGHRSVSWYQQTPGQGLQFLFEYFSETQRNKGNFPGRFSGRQFSNSRSEMNVSTLELGDSALYLCASSLGQGVYGYTFGSGTRLTVV.

CDR3 loop: CASSSGTGVEQPQHF. CDR3 in DNA: TGTGCCAGCAGTTCCGGGACAGGGGTTGAACAGCCCCAGCATTTT. V gene TRBV28 combines with J gene TRBJ1-5; TRBD1 matches 10 bases. From germline, CDR1 is MDHEN and CDR2 SYDVKM. The V and J ends lost 4 bases and 7 bases, in that order; junction bases with no gene match: 7. This CDR3 has 15 amino acids.

The chain employs TRBV7-2 and TRBJ2-7; 7 nucleotides match TRBD1. With 5 bases clipped from V and 1 base from J, the junction kept 2 bases outside the gene matches. The CDR3 covers 13 residues. Per the germline V gene, CDR1 is SGHTA and CDR2 is FQGNSA. In DNA, the CDR3 is TGTGCCAGCAGCAAGACAGGGTCCTACGAGCAGTACTTC. Residues: CASSKTGSYEQYF.

This chain uses TRBV2 with TRBJ2-2, with a possible D match to TRBD2 (5 bases). The CDR3 runs to 14 residues. CDR1 and CDR2 (germline): SNHLY, FYNNEI. V was shortened by 6 bases and J by 2 bases, with 10 bases between the two germline ends. This chain's CDR3 is CASRSTSNTGELFF. The CDR3 DNA reads as TGTGCCAGCAGGTCAACTAGTAACACCGGGGAGCTGTTTTTT.

The chain employs TRBV2 and TRBJ1-5; 7 bases are a match to TRBD1. Per the germline V gene, CDR1 is SNHLY and CDR2 is FYNNEI. V dropped 4 bases and J dropped 7; count of bases not matched to a gene: 10. The CDR3 loop spans 15 amino acids. In DNA, the CDR3 is TGTGCCAGCAGTGGACAGGGCCTTCCCAACCAGCCCCAGCATTTT. As protein: CASSGQGLPNQPQHF.

Notes on this clone: Germline and junction disagree at one end, which may indicate a read error. CDR3 residues: CASSLDRQETQYF. Written as DNA, the CDR3 is TGTGCCAGCAGCCTAGACCGTCAAGAGACCCAGTACTTC. The rearrangement links TRBV11-2 to TRBJ2-5; D unresolved. The germline V gene encodes CDR1 SGHAT and CDR2 FQNNGV. The CDR3 is made up of 13 amino acids.

This chain uses TRBV29-1 with TRBJ1-1; D ambiguous. The CDR3 extends over 15 amino acids. Germline assignment: CDR1 SQVTM and CDR2 ANQGSEA. V lost 7 bases, J lost 5 bases, and 23 bases lay in between. The CDR3 coding sequence is TGCAGCGCCACTAGGACCCTTACGGGAGGGACTGAAGCTTTCTTT. As protein: CSATRTLTGGTEAFF.